This T cell receptor beta chain originates from a study of graft-versus-host responses after intestinal transplantation. At the level of the study: Every recipient had anti-thymocyte globulin induction and approximately 3 years of tacrolimus plus steroids. General study points: GvH clones detected in recipient marrow included some appearing first in ileum or blood. Early post-transplant HvG declines tracked with peak circulating GvH clone levels.

The V end was cut by 7 bases, the J end by 0 bases, with 16 bases between. The CDR3 sequence is 15 residues long. Germline CDR1 reads SQVTM; CDR2 reads ANQGSEA. TCRdb's table, derived via immunoSEQ multiplex PCR, lists solely in-frame clones and lacks some. The sample shows about 110,000 clones, around 94% of them seen only once. A note on this clone: Its target is not known.

This chain connects TRBV29-1 to TRBJ2-1; D possibly corresponds to TRBD1 (6 bases). The specimen was unstimulated CD4+ T cells sorted from spleen or lymph node cells, collected before transplant. This clonotype was obtained from a human donor who was the organ donor for an intestinal transplant. CDR3 DNA sequence: TGCAGCGCACACCGACAGGCGTTCTCCTACAATGAGCAGTTCTTC. This codes for CSAHRQAFSYNEQFF.